This TCR beta chain was recovered during a study of identical twins (dated by TCRdb to 2015 to 2016). A note on the overall study: To test whether fetal clonotypes persist, the study used deep sequencing on TCR alpha and beta repertoires from monozygotic twins, unrelated adults of various ages, and cord blood. To rule out contamination, the twin experiments were replicated at different times with different library preparation protocols. On the study overall, not on this receptor specifically: In monozygotic twins, recombination models systematically underestimated out-of-frame TCR alpha sharing, but the models matched the sharing seen between unrelated individuals. Zero-insertion analyses could be partly confounded by invariant T cells such as MAIT and iNKT, although diverse VJ usage argued against such confounding for most clonotypes. Compared with coincidental sharing between unrelated individuals, an excess of low generation-probability sequences was observed among out-of-frame TCR alpha sequences shared between twins. Abundant cord blood beta clonotypes carried fewer insertions; young adult naive repertoires showed a weaker similar trend, while memory repertoires showed none. Because the same donors could not be followed over many years, the conclusions depended on cross-sectional statistical analysis. The excess sharing between twins in beta out-of-frame sequences was weaker because fewer shared sequences reduced the signal-to-noise ratio.

This clonotype has just a few counts. Its antigen has not been determined. Base qualities are missing; no much larger clone stands one base away. All donors were healthy Caucasians. Three pairs of female monozygotic twins, all aged about 18 to 30 years, made up the twin cohort. Miltenyi CD45RO+ enrichment and human naive T-cell isolation kits were used to isolate memory (CD45RO+) and naive T cells from PBMC. Via the germline V gene, CDR1 is SQVTM and CDR2 ANQGSEA. The CDR3 holds 16 amino acids from the cysteine to the phenylalanine. The CDR3 DNA has 48 bases and is translated from base 1. V loses 6 bases of germline sequence and J loses 1 base, and the interval between the two ends is 16 bases. Receptor amplification or capture employed 5' RACE. TCRdb shows the sequencer as Illumina HiSeq 2000. Template switching added a universal primer binding site, and the final cDNA carried a unique molecular identifier that allowed TCR cDNA molecules to be counted accurately. Specific primers in the conserved constant-segment region were used to synthesize first-strand cDNA for the TCR alpha and beta chains. To control for contamination, every cDNA library carried two barcodes: a SMART-Mk sample barcode plus Illumina barcodes. TruSeq adapter sequences and Illumina sample barcodes were added in two successive PCR steps. The TCR alpha and beta cDNA libraries were sequenced on the Illumina HiSeq platform using custom primers. As for the authors' bioinformatics: MiGEC was used to process raw reads and extract unique molecular identifiers, and MiXCR was used to find CDR3 positions. For each individual, recombination models were inferred using an EM algorithm with the repgenHMM and IGoR tools. Shared clonotype analysis was performed with the tcR package in R, normalizing sharing by the product of cloneset sizes. Out-of-frame nonproductive sequences were analyzed to study raw recombination free of thymic and clonal selection effects. TCRdb trimmed the raw reads at Q25, called clones with MiXCR and kept productive beta chains. For every CDR3 protein sequence, its rows merge into one entry that carries the most common genes and DNA. TCRdb, not the authors, supplied the V and J calls. Recorded for this sample are 250,000 or so distinct CDR3 sequences; 9.5% to 15% of them occurred a single time. Of the sample, around 4% is held by the ten largest clones.

A further study also used this sample, focusing on yellow fever vaccine responses in identical twins. As the second publication notes: The T cell response to vaccination in identical twins was reported by the authors to appear partly convergent and partly personalized. In identical twins, the study followed T cell clones that responded to the vaccine with precision.

This sequence was found in a woman aged 18-29 years in good health. Material: memory (CD45RO+) T cells sorted from blood. The intended sense of this specimen's cell subset or site label: CD45RO+ enriched T cells. Recombination linked TRBV29-1 to TRBJ2-6; the D gene cannot be resolved beyond TRBD1 or TRBD2, each matching 6 bases. The DNA is as follows: TGCAGCGTATCCGACCGAGGGGGGTCTGGGGCCAACGTCCTGACTTTC. It translates as CSVSDRGGSGANVLTF.